This T cell receptor (beta chain) is from a study of cytomegalovirus exposure and HLA in healthy donors. The PCR contained 60 Vbeta and 13 Jbeta primers. Sequencing used immunoSEQ multiplex PCR; TCRdb keeps in-frame clones, though not all of them. The sample includes more than 95,000 clones, roughly 15% seen only once; the top ten take around 0.83%. Losses at the gene ends were 3 bases for V and 5 bases for J; bases not matched to a gene: 6. The CDR3 is 14 amino acids. CDR1 and CDR2 (germline): KGHSH, LQKENI. Sequencing was performed on PBMCs. The genes are TRBV18 and TRBJ2-7; 8 nucleotides line up with TRBD1. The receptor comes from a female donor in good health and CMV-seronegative. The CDR3 DNA reads TGTGCCAGCTCACCGTCTGCAGGGGGCGACGAGCAGTACTTC. Translating it yields CASSPSAGGDEQYF.